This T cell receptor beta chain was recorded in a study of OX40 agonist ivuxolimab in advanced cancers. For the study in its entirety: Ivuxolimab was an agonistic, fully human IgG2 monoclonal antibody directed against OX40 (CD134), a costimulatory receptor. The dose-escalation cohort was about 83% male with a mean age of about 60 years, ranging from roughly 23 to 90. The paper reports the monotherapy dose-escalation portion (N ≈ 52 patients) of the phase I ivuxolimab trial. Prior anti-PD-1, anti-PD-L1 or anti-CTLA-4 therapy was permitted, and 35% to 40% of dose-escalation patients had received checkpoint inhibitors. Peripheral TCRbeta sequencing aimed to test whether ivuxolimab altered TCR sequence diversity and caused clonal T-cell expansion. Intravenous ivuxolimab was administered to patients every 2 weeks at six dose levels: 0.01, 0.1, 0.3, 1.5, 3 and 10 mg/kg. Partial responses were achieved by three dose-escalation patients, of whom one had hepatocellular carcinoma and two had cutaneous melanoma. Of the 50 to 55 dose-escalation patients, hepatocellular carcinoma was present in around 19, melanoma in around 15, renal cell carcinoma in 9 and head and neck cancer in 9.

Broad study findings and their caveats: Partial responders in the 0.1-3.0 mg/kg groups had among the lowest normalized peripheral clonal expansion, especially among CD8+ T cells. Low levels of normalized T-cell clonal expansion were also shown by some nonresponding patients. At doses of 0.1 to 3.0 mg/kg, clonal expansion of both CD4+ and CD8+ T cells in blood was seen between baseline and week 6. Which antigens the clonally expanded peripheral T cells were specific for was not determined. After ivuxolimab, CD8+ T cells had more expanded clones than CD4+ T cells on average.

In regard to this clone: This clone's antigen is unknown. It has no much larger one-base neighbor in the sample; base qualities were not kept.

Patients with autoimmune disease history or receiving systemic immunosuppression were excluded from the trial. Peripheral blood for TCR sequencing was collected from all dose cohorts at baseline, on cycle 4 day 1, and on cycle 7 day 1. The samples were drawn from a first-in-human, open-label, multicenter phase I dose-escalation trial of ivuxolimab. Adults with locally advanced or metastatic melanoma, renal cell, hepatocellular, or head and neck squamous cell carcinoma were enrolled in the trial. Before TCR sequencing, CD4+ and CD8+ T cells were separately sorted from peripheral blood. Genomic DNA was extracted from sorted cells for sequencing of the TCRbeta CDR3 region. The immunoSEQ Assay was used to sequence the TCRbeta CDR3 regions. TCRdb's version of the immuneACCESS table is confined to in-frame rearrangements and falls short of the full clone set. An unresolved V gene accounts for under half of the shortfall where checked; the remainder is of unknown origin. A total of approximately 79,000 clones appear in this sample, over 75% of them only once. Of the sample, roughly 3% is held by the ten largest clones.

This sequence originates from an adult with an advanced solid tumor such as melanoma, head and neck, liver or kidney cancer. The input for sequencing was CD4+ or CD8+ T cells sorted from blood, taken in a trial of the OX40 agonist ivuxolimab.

The CDR3 region: CASSHRGQRITSTDTQYF. The base sequence is TGTGCCAGCAGTCATCGAGGACAGCGAATAACTAGCACAGATACGCAGTATTTT. The rearranged chain carries TRBV14 and TRBJ2-3; possibly the D gene is TRBD1, per 6 matching bases. Reading the germline V gene gives CDR1 SGHDN and CDR2 FVKESK. The CDR3 holds 18 amino acids from the cysteine to the phenylalanine. Kept here is only the CDR3 DNA, which spans 54 bases and is read in frame from base 1. Trimming costs V 6 bases and J 0 bases, and their ends lie 22 bases apart.